The entry below describes one TCR beta chain. The data originate from a study of blood T cell repertoires in COVID-19. Original handling: Estimated nucleated cell counts came from reference gene primer amplification. Produced via immunoSEQ multiplex PCR; TCRdb's table is partial and in-frame only. V and J calls and clone size are those listed in that table; D and trimming were worked out from the DNA. Of about 84,000 clones in the sample, more than 80% were seen once. Trimming at V came to 10 bases and at J to 2 bases, leaving 8 bases not matched to a gene. This CDR3 spans 15 amino acids. Germline V gene sequence: CDR1 ENHRY, CDR2 SYGVKD.

The TCR originated in a woman of 80 years or more with acute or convalescent COVID-19. The sample taken for sequencing was peripheral blood. This chain connects TRBV10-3 to TRBJ1-5, with 10 bases aligning to TRBD1. The CDR3 coding sequence is TGTGCCAACCTTTGGACAGGGGGAGGCAATCAGCCCCAGCATTTT. Its protein product is CANLWTGGGNQPQHF.